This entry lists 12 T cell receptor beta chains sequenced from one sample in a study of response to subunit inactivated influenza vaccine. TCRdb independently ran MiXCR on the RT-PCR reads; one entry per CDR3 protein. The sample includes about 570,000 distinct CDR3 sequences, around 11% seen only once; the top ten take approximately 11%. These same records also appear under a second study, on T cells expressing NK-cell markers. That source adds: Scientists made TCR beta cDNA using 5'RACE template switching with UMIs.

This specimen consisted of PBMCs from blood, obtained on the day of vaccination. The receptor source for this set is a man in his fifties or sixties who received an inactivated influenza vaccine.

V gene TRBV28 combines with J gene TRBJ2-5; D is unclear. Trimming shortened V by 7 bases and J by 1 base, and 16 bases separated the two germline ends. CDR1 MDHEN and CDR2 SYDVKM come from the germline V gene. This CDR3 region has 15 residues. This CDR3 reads CASTTYLGLQETQYF. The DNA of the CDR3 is TGTGCCAGCACCACTTATCTTGGGCTCCAAGAGACCCAGTACTTC.

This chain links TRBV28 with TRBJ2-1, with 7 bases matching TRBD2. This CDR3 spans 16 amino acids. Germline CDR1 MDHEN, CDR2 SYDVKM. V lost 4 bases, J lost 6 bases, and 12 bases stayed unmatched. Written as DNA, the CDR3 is TGTGCCAGCAGTTCCCCCTCCGGGACTATTTTCAATGAGCAGTTCTTC. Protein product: CASSSPSGTIFNEQFF. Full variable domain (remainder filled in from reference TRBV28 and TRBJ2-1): DVKVTQSSRYLVKRTGEKVFLECVQDMDHENMFWYRQDPGLGLRLIYFSYDVKMKEKGDIPEGYSVSREKKERFSLILESASTNQTSMYLCASSSPSGTIFNEQFFGPGTRLTVL.

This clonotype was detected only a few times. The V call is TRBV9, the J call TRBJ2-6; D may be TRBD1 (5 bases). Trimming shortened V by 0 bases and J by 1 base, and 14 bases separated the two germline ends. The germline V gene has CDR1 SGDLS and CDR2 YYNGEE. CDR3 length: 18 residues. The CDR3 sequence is CASSVGGDFFSGANVLTF. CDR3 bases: TGTGCCAGCAGCGTAGGGGGCGACTTCTTTTCTGGGGCCAACGTCCTGACTTTC.

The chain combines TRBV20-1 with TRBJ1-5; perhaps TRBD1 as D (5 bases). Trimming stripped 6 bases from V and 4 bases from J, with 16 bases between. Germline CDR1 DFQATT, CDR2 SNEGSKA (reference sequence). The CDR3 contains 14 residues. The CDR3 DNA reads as TGCAGTGCGTATAACAGGTTGGGGAATCAGCCCCAGCATTTT. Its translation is CSAYNRLGNQPQHF.

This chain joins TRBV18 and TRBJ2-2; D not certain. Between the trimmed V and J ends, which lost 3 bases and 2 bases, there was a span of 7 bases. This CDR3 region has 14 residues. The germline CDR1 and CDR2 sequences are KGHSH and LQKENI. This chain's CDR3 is CASSPWGNTGELFF. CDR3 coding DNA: TGTGCCAGCTCACCCTGGGGAAACACCGGGGAGCTGTTTTTT.

CDR3 in amino acids: CASSYGQASSADTQYF. The CDR3 DNA is TGTGCCAGCAGCTACGGCCAAGCGTCAAGCGCAGATACGCAGTATTTT. The V and J genes are TRBV7-2 and TRBJ2-3, with D unclear. The CDR3 length is 16 residues. V dropped 4 bases and J dropped 4 bases, with 18 bases sitting between them. Germline V gene data show CDR1 as SGHTA and CDR2 as FQGNSA.

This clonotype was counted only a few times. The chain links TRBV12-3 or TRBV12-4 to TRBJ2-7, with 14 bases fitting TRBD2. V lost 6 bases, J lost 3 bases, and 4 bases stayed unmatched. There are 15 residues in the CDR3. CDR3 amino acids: CASRAGTSGSYEQYF. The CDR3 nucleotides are TGTGCCAGCAGGGCCGGGACTAGCGGGAGCTACGAGCAGTACTTC.

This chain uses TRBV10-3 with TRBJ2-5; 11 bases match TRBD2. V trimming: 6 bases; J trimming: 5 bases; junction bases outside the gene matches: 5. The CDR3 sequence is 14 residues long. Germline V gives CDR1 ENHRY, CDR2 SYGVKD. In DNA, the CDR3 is TGTGCCATCAGCGGGACTAGCGGTCTGGAGACCCAGTACTTC. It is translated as CAISGTSGLETQYF.

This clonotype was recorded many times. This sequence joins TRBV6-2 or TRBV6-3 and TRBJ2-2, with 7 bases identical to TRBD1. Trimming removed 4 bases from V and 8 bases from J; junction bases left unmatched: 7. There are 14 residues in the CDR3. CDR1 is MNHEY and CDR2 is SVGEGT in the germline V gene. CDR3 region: CASSSSGGTGELFF. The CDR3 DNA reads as TGTGCCAGCAGTTCTTCAGGGGGAACGGGGGAGCTGTTTTTT.

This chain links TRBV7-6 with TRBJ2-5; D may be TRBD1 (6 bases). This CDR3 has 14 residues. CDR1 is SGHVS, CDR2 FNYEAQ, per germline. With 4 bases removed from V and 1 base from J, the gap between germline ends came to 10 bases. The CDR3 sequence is CASSSGHIQETQYF. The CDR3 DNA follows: TGTGCCAGCAGCTCGGGACACATCCAAGAGACCCAGTACTTC.

CDR3 sequence (DNA): TGTGCCAGCAGCTGGCCCGGGACTGAAAACTACGAGCAGTACTTC. Its protein product is CASSWPGTENYEQYF. The chain employs TRBV5-6 and TRBJ2-7; D perhaps matches TRBD2 (6 bases). Germline CDR1 SGHDT, CDR2 YYEEEE. Trimming took off 3 bases at V and 3 bases at J, with 16 bases between the two ends. This CDR3 region has 15 residues.

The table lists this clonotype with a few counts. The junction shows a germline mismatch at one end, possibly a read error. The CDR3 sequence: CASRLGESGELFF. CDR3 nucleotides: TGCGCCAGCAGGTTGGGTGAATCCGGGGAGCTGTTTTTT. The chain combines TRBV5-1 with TRBJ2-2; D not certain. This CDR3 is built from 13 residues. CDR1 is SGHRS and CDR2 is YFSETQ in the germline V gene. The variable domain in full, completed from reference TRBV5-1 and TRBJ2-2, reads KAGVTQTPRYLIKTRGQQVTLSCSPISGHRSVSWYQQTPGQGLQFLFEYFSETQRNKGNFPGRFSGRQFSNSRSEMNVSTLELGDSALYLCASRLGESGELFFGEGSRLTVL.